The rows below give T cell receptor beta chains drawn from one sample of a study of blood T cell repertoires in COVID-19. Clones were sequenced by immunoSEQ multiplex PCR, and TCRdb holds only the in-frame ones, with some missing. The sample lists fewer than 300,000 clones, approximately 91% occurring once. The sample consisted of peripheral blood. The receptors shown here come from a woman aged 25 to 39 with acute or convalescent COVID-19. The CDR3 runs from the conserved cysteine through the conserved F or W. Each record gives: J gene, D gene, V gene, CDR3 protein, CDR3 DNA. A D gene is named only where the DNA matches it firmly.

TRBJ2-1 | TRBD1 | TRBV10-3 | CAISPGTGAGEQFF | TGTGCCATCAGTCCCGGGACAGGGGCGGGTGAGCAGTTCTTC
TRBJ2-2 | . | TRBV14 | CASSRNRASNTGELFF | TGTGCCAGCAGCCGTAACAGGGCTTCGAACACCGGGGAGCTGTTTTTT
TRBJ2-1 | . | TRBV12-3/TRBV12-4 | CASSLTSYNEQFF | TGTGCCAGCAGTTTAACTTCCTACAATGAGCAGTTCTTC
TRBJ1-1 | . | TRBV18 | CASSPTGGNTEAFF | TGTGCCAGCTCACCGACGGGGGGGAACACTGAAGCTTTCTTT
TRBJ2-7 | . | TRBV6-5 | CASTTGTLYEQYF | TGTGCCAGCACCACAGGAACCCTCTACGAGCAGTACTTC
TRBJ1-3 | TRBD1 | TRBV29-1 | CSVGDRAAGNTIYF | TGCAGCGTTGGGGACAGGGCGGCTGGAAACACCATATATTTT
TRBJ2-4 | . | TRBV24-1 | CATSESFAKNIQYF | TGTGCCACCAGTGAAAGCTTTGCCAAAAACATTCAGTACTTC
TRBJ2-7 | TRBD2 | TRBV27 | CASRSTLGLAYEQYF | TGTGCCAGCCGATCAACATTGGGACTAGCCTACGAGCAGTACTTC
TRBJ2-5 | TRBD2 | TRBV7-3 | CASSRGSGTETQYF | TGTGCCAGCAGCCGAGGTAGCGGGACTGAGACCCAGTACTTC
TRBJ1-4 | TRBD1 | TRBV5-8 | CASSAPFTGDATNEKLFF | TGTGCCAGCAGCGCTCCCTTCACAGGGGACGCAACTAATGAAAAACTGTTTTTT
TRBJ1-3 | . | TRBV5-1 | CASSPGGNTIYF | TGCGCCAGCAGCCCGGGGGGAAACACCATATATTTT